The next 10 T cell receptor beta chains were all read from a single sample in a study of OX40 agonist ivuxolimab in advanced cancers. Generated by immunoSEQ multiplex PCR, the TCRdb table keeps only in-frame clones and is missing some. The data show over 15,000 clones, around 70% seen once. The sequencing here drew on CD4+ or CD8+ T cells sorted from blood, taken in a trial of the OX40 agonist ivuxolimab. The receptors stem from an adult with an advanced solid tumor such as melanoma, head and neck, liver or kidney cancer.

The sample holds one count of this clone. This sequence joins TRBV5-8 and TRBJ1-1; D is perhaps TRBD1 (5 bases). V lost 2 bases to trimming and J lost 3 bases, with 14 bases between them. The CDR3 sequence is 15 residues long. CDR1 and CDR2 (germline): SGHTS, YDEGEE. CDR3: CASSFGGTRDTEAFF. The CDR3 coding sequence is TGTGCCAGCAGCTTTGGGGGGACGAGGGACACTGAAGCTTTCTTT.

The chain couples TRBV9 to TRBJ2-1, with a weak D call TRBD1 (6 bases). The germline V gene has CDR1 SGDLS and CDR2 YYNGEE. Trimming stripped 3 bases from V and 2 bases from J, with 12 bases between. This CDR3 contains 15 residues. For the CDR3, the DNA is TGTGCCAGCAGCGGCCCGGACAGACCCTACAATGAGCAGTTCTTC. Its translation is CASSGPDRPYNEQFF. Based on the CDR3 plus reference TRBV9 and TRBJ2-1, the full variable domain is DSGVTQTPKHLITATGQRVTLRCSPRSGDLSVYWYQQSLDQGLQFLIQYYNGEERAKGNILERFSAQQFPDLHSELNLSSLELGDSALYFCASSGPDRPYNEQFFGPGTRLTVL.

This clone has at least ten counts. The rearrangement links TRBV4-1 to TRBJ2-1; no clear D. CDR1 and CDR2 (germline): MGHRA, YSYEKL. V was cut by 2 bases and J by 7 bases, with 18 bases left in between. The CDR3 has 16 amino acids. The CDR3 coding sequence is TGCGCCAGCAGCCAACGATCCGTCGGGTCCGGGAATGAGCAGTTCTTC. As protein: CASSQRSVGSGNEQFF.

This chain joins TRBV7-8 and TRBJ2-7, with 8 bases lining up with TRBD2. With V trimmed by 1 base and J by 2 bases, 4 bases remained unmatched. Germline CDR1 is SGHVS and CDR2 is FQNEAQ. CDR3 length: 15 residues. The CDR3 region is CASSLDLRGAYEQYF. The CDR3, as DNA: TGTGCCAGCAGCTTAGATCTGCGGGGGGCCTACGAGCAGTACTTC. Full variable domain (rest looked up from reference TRBV7-8 and TRBJ2-7): GAGVSQSPRYKVAKRGQDVALRCDPISGHVSLFWYQQALGQGPEFLTYFQNEAQLDKSGLPSDRFFAERPEGSVSTLKIQRTQQEDSAVYLCASSLDLRGAYEQYFGPGTRLTVT.

This rearrangement joins TRBV5-8 to TRBJ2-7, with D maybe TRBD1 (6 bases). This CDR3 comprises 14 residues. Trimming stripped 4 bases from V and 2 bases from J, with 13 bases between. The germline gives CDR1 SGHTS, CDR2 YDEGEE. The CDR3 sequence: CASSGRDKAYEQYF. The CDR3 DNA reads as TGTGCCAGCAGCGGACGGGACAAGGCCTACGAGCAGTACTTC.

The chain combines TRBV6-5 with TRBJ2-7; the D call may be TRBD1 or TRBD2 (5 bases each). The germline V gene has CDR1 MNHEY and CDR2 SVGAGI. V was clipped by 4 bases and J by 0 bases, with 10 bases between them. The CDR3 has 14 residues. CDR3 loop: CASSFGALSYEQYF. For the CDR3, the DNA is TGTGCCAGCAGTTTCGGGGCCCTCTCCTACGAGCAGTACTTC.

This clone was picked up one time. The CDR3 DNA reads as TGTGCCAGCGTTAGGACAGGGACCCCTGGAGGCTACACCTTC. This gives the protein CASVRTGTPGGYTF. V and J are TRBV2 and TRBJ1-2; TRBD1 matches at 8 bases. This CDR3 has 14 amino acids. Germline-derived CDR1 and CDR2 are SNHLY and FYNNEI. V shed 8 bases, J shed 8 bases, and the junction held 13 bases outside the gene matches.

This sequence joins TRBV28 and TRBJ2-3; D uncertain. The germline CDR1 and CDR2 sequences are MDHEN and SYDVKM. Trimming took off 3 bases at V and 2 bases at J, with 9 bases between the two ends. The CDR3 extends over 14 amino acids. Here the CDR3 DNA reads TGTGCCAGCAGTTTCACGAGAATCACAGATACGCAGTATTTT. This codes for CASSFTRITDTQYF.

This chain links TRBV28 with TRBJ2-2, with a weak D call TRBD2 (6 bases). Trimming stripped 5 bases from V and 5 bases from J, with 15 bases between. The CDR3 covers 15 residues. CDR1 and CDR2 (germline): MDHEN, SYDVKM. The CDR3 region is CASSTPREATGELFF. The CDR3 DNA follows: TGTGCCAGCAGTACCCCCAGGGAGGCGACCGGGGAGCTGTTTTTT.

V usage is TRBV5-1 and J usage is TRBJ1-1, with TRBD1 matching over 11 bases. With 7 bases clipped from V and 1 base from J, the junction kept 3 bases outside the gene matches. There are 14 residues in the CDR3. The germline V gene encodes CDR1 SGHRS and CDR2 YFSETQ. CDR3 amino acids: CASSGQGANTEAFF. CDR3 DNA: TGCGCCAGCTCAGGACAGGGGGCGAACACTGAAGCTTTCTTT. The variable domain in full, completed from reference TRBV5-1 and TRBJ1-1, reads KAGVTQTPRYLIKTRGQQVTLSCSPISGHRSVSWYQQTPGQGLQFLFEYFSETQRNKGNFPGRFSGRQFSNSRSEMNVSTLELGDSALYLCASSGQGANTEAFFGQGTRLTVV.